This T cell receptor (beta chain) is from a study of cytomegalovirus exposure and HLA in healthy donors. Study in general: Samples from HLA-typed donors yielded some 85 million unique TCRs in an early data release.

The PCR was carried out with 60 Vbeta primers and 13 Jbeta primers. TCRdb keeps only in-frame clones here, not all; method: immunoSEQ multiplex PCR. This sample yields around 150,000 clones, of which 70% are seen a single time; around 4.6% belongs to the top ten. The germline V gene has CDR1 SGHNT and CDR2 YYREEE (reference sequence). This CDR3 contains 15 residues. V lost 4 bases to trimming and J lost 4 bases, with 14 bases between them. The material sequenced was PBMCs. This chain connects TRBV5-4 to TRBJ2-2; D possibly corresponds to TRBD2 (5 bases). This receptor was obtained from a man aged 18 to 29 in good health and CMV-seropositive. The CDR3 DNA reads TGTGCCAGCAGCCCGAGGGTAGTAGGCACCGGGGAGCTGTTTTTT. It encodes CASSPRVVGTGELFF.